These T cell receptor beta chains were read from a single sample in a study of blood T cell repertoires in COVID-19. Libraries were prepared by immunoSEQ multiplex PCR; TCRdb keeps only in-frame clonotypes and omits some of them. Among over 130,000 clones, roughly 80% were seen once, and the ten largest hold around 16%. Sample: peripheral blood. The origin of the receptors is a middle-aged man with acute or convalescent COVID-19. CDR3s include the opening cysteine and the closing phenylalanine or tryptophan. Fields, in order: clone size, D gene, J gene, V gene, CDR3 protein, CDR3 DNA. The D gene is left open where the match is weak. Size tells how often a clone was seen (once, few, many) or the class of an expanded clone, and some rows leave it out.

once,TRBD1,TRBJ1-4,TRBV3-1/TRBV3-2,CASSQGRTGATNEKLFF,TGTGCCAGCAGCCAAGGGAGGACAGGCGCAACTAATGAAAAACTGTTTTTT
few,.,TRBJ2-3,TRBV5-1,CASSLPDTTDTQYF,TGCGCCAGCAGCTTACCAGACACCACAGATACGCAGTATTTT
.,.,TRBJ2-7,TRBV2,CASTLSSYEQYF,TGTGCCAGCACTCTGAGCTCCTACGAGCAGTACTTC
.,TRBD1,TRBJ1-1,TRBV18,CASSQGTVEAFF,TGTGCCAGCTCCCAGGGGACAGTTGAAGCTTTCTTT
.,TRBD1,TRBJ1-6,TRBV18,CASSPKRTGLGQNSPLHF,TGTGCCAGCTCACCTAAACGGACAGGGCTCGGTCAAAATTCACCCCTCCACTTT
few,TRBD1,TRBJ1-3,TRBV9,CASSQRQGEAGNTIYF,TGTGCCAGCAGCCAGAGACAGGGAGAGGCTGGAAACACCATATATTTT
.,.,TRBJ2-1,TRBV23-1,CASSLDRPTGHSYNEQFF,TGCGCCAGCAGCCTTGACAGACCGACAGGACACTCCTACAATGAGCAGTTCTTC
.,.,TRBJ2-7,TRBV18,CASSPRDSLPLEQYF,TGTGCCAGCTCACCGCGGGACAGCCTTCCTCTAGAGCAGTACTTC
.,.,TRBJ2-1,TRBV19,CASSLQGDGRNEQFF,TGTGCCAGTAGCCTACAGGGAGACGGGCGTAATGAGCAGTTCTTC
.,TRBD1,TRBJ1-5,TRBV19,CASSSTGGSQPQHF,TGTGCCAGTAGTAGTACAGGGGGCTCTCAGCCCCAGCATTTT
once,.,TRBJ2-2,TRBV5-6,CASSFGGGELFF,TGTGCCAGCAGCTTTGGAGGTGGGGAGCTGTTTTTT
.,TRBD1,TRBJ1-5,TRBV4-1,CASRPRTGDIQPQHF,TGCGCCAGCAGACCTAGGACAGGGGATATTCAGCCCCAGCATTTT
.,TRBD1,TRBJ1-5,TRBV7-2,CASSWTGDQPQHF,TGTGCCAGCAGCTGGACAGGGGACCAGCCCCAGCATTTT
few,TRBD1,TRBJ2-2,TRBV5-1,CASSSGDRNTGELFF,TGCGCCAGCAGCTCCGGGGACAGGAACACCGGGGAGCTGTTTTTT
.,.,TRBJ1-1,TRBV19,CASSIAHGRGTEAFF,TGTGCCAGTAGTATAGCCCACGGTCGTGGCACTGAAGCTTTCTTT
.,TRBD1,TRBJ2-2,TRBV6-2/TRBV6-3,CASGYRQGMGPGELFF,TGTGCCAGCGGTTACCGACAGGGTATGGGCCCGGGGGAGCTGTTTTTT
.,.,TRBJ1-2,TRBV29-1,CSVEDRRGGGYGYTF,TGCAGCGTTGAAGATCGTAGGGGCGGGGGCTATGGCTACACCTTC
.,TRBD1,TRBJ1-5,TRBV30,CAWSVRSGTGLGNQPQHF,TGTGCCTGGAGTGTACGGTCCGGGACAGGCCTAGGTAATCAGCCCCAGCATTTT
.,TRBD2,TRBJ2-3,TRBV19,CASSNELAGGNTDTQYF,TGTGCCAGTAGCAATGAACTAGCGGGGGGCAACACAGATACGCAGTATTTT
.,.,TRBJ1-1,TRBV11-2,CASNPLTGLNTEAFF,TGTGCCAGCAATCCTCTAACAGGGCTGAACACTGAAGCTTTCTTT
.,.,TRBJ2-3,TRBV19,CASSPGQRTDTQYF,TGTGCCAGTAGCCCCGGACAAAGAACAGATACGCAGTATTTT
.,.,TRBJ2-2,TRBV11-2,CASSPGEWQTNTGELFF,TGTGCCAGCAGCCCCGGGGAATGGCAGACGAACACCGGGGAGCTGTTTTTT
.,TRBD2,TRBJ2-1,TRBV18,CASSPPSGGTYNEQFF,TGTGCCAGCTCACCACCCAGCGGGGGGACCTACAATGAGCAGTTCTTC
.,.,TRBJ2-3,TRBV6-5,CASINRYTDTQYF,TGTGCCAGCATAAATCGGTACACAGATACGCAGTATTTT
once,.,TRBJ1-3,TRBV6-5,CASRPDSGNTIYF,TGTGCCAGCAGACCTGACAGCGGAAACACCATATATTTT
.,.,TRBJ2-2,TRBV15,CATSPSRGDTGELFF,TGTGCCACCAGCCCGAGCAGGGGAGACACCGGGGAGCTGTTTTTT
.,.,TRBJ1-6,TRBV2,CASAREDNSPLHF,TGTGCCAGCGCCAGGGAAGATAATTCACCCCTCCACTTT
.,.,TRBJ2-1,TRBV19,CASRPPLYNEQFF,TGTGCCAGTAGGCCCCCACTTTACAATGAGCAGTTCTTC
.,.,TRBJ1-5,TRBV4-1,CASSQSTDSLSFPQHF,TGCGCCAGCAGCCAATCCACGGACAGCCTAAGTTTTCCCCAGCATTTT